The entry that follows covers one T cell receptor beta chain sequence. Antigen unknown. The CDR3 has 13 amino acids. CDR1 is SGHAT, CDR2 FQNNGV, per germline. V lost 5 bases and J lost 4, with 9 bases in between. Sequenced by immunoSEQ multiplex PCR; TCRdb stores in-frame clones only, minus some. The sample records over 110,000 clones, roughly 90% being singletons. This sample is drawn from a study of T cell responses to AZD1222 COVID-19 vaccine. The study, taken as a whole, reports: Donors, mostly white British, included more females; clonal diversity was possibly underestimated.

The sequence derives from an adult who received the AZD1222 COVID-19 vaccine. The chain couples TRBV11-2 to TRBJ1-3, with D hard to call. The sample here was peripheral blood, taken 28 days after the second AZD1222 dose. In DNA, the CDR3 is TGTGCCAGCAGCCCCACGCAAGGAAACACCATATATTTT. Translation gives CASSPTQGNTIYF.